This is a list of T cell receptor beta chains from one sample in a study of response to subunit inactivated influenza vaccine. TCRdb used MiXCR to reprocess the RT-PCR reads, holding one entry per CDR3 protein. This sample carries 530,000 or so distinct CDR3 sequences, around 13% of them seen once, and the ten largest clones take more than 9.5%. Sequencing was performed on PBMCs from blood, taken about 11 days after vaccination. The receptors stem from a man aged 45-65 years who received an inactivated influenza vaccine. Both conserved end residues are part of each CDR3. A D gene is named only where the DNA matches it firmly. Only some rows state a clone size, as once, few, many or a class for expanded clones.

TRBJ2-5 | TRBV3-1 | - | - | TGTGCCAGCAGCCAAAATTTGGGGGGCGACGAGACCCAGTACTTC | CASSQNLGGDETQYF
TRBJ2-7 | TRBV7-9 | - | - | TGTGCCATCGTAGATCACAGTACTTCCTACGAGCAGTACTTC | CAIVDHSTSYEQYF
TRBJ2-2 | TRBV11-2 | TRBD2 | - | TGTGCCAGCAGCTTAGACCCGGGACTAGCGGTGAACACCGGGGAGCTGTTTTTT | CASSLDPGLAVNTGELFF
TRBJ2-1 | TRBV29-1 | TRBD2 | few | TGCAGCGTGCGTCCCGGGACTAGCGGTAACAATGAGCAGTTCTTC | CSVRPGTSGNNEQFF
TRBJ2-2 | TRBV4-3 | - | - | TGCGCCAGCAGCCAAGATCGGTCCAGGGTCACCGGGGAGCTGTTTTTT | CASSQDRSRVTGELFF
TRBJ2-3 | TRBV11-2 | - | - | TGTGCCAGCAGCCTCCGACTAGGGGGAACGCAGTATTTT | CASSLRLGGTQYF
TRBJ2-7 | TRBV28 | TRBD1 | many | TGTGCCAGCAGGCCTACAGGGGCCGGCTACGAGCAGTACTTC | CASRPTGAGYEQYF
TRBJ1-6 | TRBV6-5 | - | - | TGTGCCAGCAGTTACTCAGGACAAACCTATTCACCCCTCCACTTT | CASSYSGQTYSPLHF
TRBJ1-5 | TRBV12-3/TRBV12-4 | - | - | TGTGCCAGCAGTTTTGGACAGCTAAATCAGCCCCAGCATTTT | CASSFGQLNQPQHF
TRBJ1-2 | TRBV27 | TRBD1 | - | TGTGCCAGCAGTTTCCGGGACAGTAGGGATGGCTACACCTTC | CASSFRDSRDGYTF
TRBJ2-3 | TRBV7-9 | - | - | TGTGCCAGCAGCGGTGACGCGGCCCAAGGGGTGCAGTATTTT | CASSGDAAQGVQYF
TRBJ2-6 | TRBV29-1 | TRBD1 | - | TGCAGCGTCGCGACAGGGACTGGGGCCAACGTCCTGACTTTC | CSVATGTGANVLTF
TRBJ2-1 | TRBV7-6 | TRBD2 | - | TGTGCCAGCGGGCGGGAGATATCCTACAATGAGCAGTTCTTC | CASGREISYNEQFF
TRBJ1-6 | TRBV4-3 | - | few | TGCGCCAGCAGCCAAGATAGTAGAGGAAGGGGGAATTCACCCCTCCACTTT | CASSQDSRGRGNSPLHF
TRBJ1-1 | TRBV4-1 | TRBD1 | - | TGCGCCAGCAGCGTTGGACAGGGGGCGCGTCGGTCGAGCACTGAAGCTTTCTTT | CASSVGQGARRSSTEAFF
TRBJ1-1 | TRBV5-1 | - | - | TGCGCCAGCAGCCCCCGACGGAAACCTCGGGACACTGAAGCTTTCTTT | CASSPRRKPRDTEAFF
TRBJ1-2 | TRBV7-2 | TRBD1 | - | TGTGCCAGCAGCAGAGACCCGGGACAGGGCTATGGCTACACCTTC | CASSRDPGQGYGYTF
TRBJ2-5 | TRBV5-1 | - | few | TGCGCCAGCAGCAATGGACAGCCGGTGGAGACCCAGTACTTC | CASSNGQPVETQYF
TRBJ2-3 | TRBV18 | - | few | TGTGCCAGCTCACCCAATTTTGGAGATACGCAGTATTTT | CASSPNFGDTQYF
TRBJ1-2 | TRBV20-1 | - | - | TGCAGTGCTCAGCCCTCCACTGGCTACACCTTC | CSAQPSTGYTF
TRBJ2-1 | TRBV20-1 | TRBD2 | few | TGCAGTGCCAATCCGGGACTAGCGGATTACAATGAGCAGTTCTTC | CSANPGLADYNEQFF
TRBJ2-1 | TRBV30 | TRBD2 | many | TGTGCCTGGTGGCGGGGGGGTCCCTACAATGAGCAGTTCTTC | CAWWRGGPYNEQFF
TRBJ2-7 | TRBV5-1 | - | - | TGCGCCAGCAGCTTGGTCCCCTTCTGGGGCTACGAGCAGTACTTC | CASSLVPFWGYEQYF
TRBJ2-3 | TRBV20-1 | - | few | TGCAGTGCTAGCCGGACACGCGGCACAGATACGCAGTATTTT | CSASRTRGTDTQYF